The clone carrying this TCR beta chain was recorded many times. Antigen specificity is unknown. The data are from a study of human T cells and chemical hapten exposure. The time point here: patch test 1, 2 weeks after DPC sensitization. Stated treatment: therapeutic diphenylcyclopropenone sensitization with weekly scalp DPC. General study findings and limits: Donors in the study had alopecia, meaning their immune response may differ from healthy people's.

How the authors handled the data: TCRs per sample had a median of around 100,000 and ranged from roughly 20,000 to 700,000. TCRdb ran MiXCR on the RACE reads and lists one entry per CDR3 protein. These V and J calls derive from TCRdb rather than the authors' analysis. Of 75,000 to 100,000 distinct CDR3 sequences listed, 9.5% to 15% are singletons. Source: whole blood, taken in connection with sensitization to the hapten diphenylcyclopropenone (DPC). This TCR came from a woman in her thirties or forties with alopecia areata. Some clones in this sample may be carry-over from other donors' samples.

This CDR3 is CASSLIPGGYEQYF. The CDR3 DNA follows: TGTGCCAGCAGTTTAATCCCAGGGGGCTACGAGCAGTACTTC. The chain has TRBV27 and TRBJ2-7; TRBD1 aligns across 7 bases. Germline CDR1 is MNHEY and CDR2 is SMNVEV (reference sequence). V lost 2 bases, J lost 3 bases, and 4 bases stayed unmatched. The CDR3 totals 14 residues.